This TCR beta chain derives from a study of molecular identifiers for immune sequencing clone quantification. Turning to the study itself: RNA from around 18,000 or 91,000 naive CD8 cells was split five ways in replicates, with four sequenced. Whole-study results and caveats: Under 1% of molecules in naive cells, but over 97% of effector molecules, belonged to clones above 20 RNA copies.

Naive CD8 sequencing libraries were generated from approximately 22,000 to 940,000 sorted cells, with 10%, 30% or 50% RNA as input. Details on this clonotype: What it recognizes is unknown.

Germline CDR1 and CDR2: SGHRS and YFSETQ. The V gene lost 4 bases and the J gene lost 5 bases, with 10 bases spanning the gap. The CDR3 runs to 13 residues. Methods described previously, with TCR primers listed, were used for bulk TCR libraries. TCRdb passed the PCR reads through MiXCR, listing each CDR3 protein once. Of under 600,000 distinct CDR3 sequences in the sample, 20% to 25% were seen once. V usage is TRBV5-1 and J usage is TRBJ2-1; D is ambiguous. Sequencing was done on a sample of naive CD8+ T cells from blood, with Jurkat cell RNA spiked in. Subset here: FACS-sorted CD8+CD4-CCR7+CD45RA+ naive T cells. The TCR sequence derives from a human donor in good health. Some libraries in this study had Jurkat cell RNA spiked in. CDR3 sequence: CASSDGSHNEQFF. The CDR3 nucleotides are TGCGCCAGCAGCGACGGGTCGCACAATGAGCAGTTCTTC.